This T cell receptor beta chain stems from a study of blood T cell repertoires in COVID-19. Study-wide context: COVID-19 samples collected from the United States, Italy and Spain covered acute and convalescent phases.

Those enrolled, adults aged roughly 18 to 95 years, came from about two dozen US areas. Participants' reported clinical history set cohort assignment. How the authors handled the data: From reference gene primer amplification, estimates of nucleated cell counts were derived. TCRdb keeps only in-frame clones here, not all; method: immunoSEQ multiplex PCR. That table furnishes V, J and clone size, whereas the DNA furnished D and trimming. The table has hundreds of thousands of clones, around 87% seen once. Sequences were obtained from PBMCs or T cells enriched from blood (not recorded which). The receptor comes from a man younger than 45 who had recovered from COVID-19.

The CDR3 loop reads CASSQDSALGSYEQYF. The CDR3 DNA reads as TGCGCCAGCAGCCAAGACTCAGCTCTAGGATCCTACGAGCAGTACTTC. J is TRBJ2-7 and V is TRBV4-1; D gene ambiguous. V lost 0 bases and J lost 1, with 13 bases in between. This CDR3 is built from 16 residues. Germline V gene data show CDR1 as MGHRA and CDR2 as YSYEKL.